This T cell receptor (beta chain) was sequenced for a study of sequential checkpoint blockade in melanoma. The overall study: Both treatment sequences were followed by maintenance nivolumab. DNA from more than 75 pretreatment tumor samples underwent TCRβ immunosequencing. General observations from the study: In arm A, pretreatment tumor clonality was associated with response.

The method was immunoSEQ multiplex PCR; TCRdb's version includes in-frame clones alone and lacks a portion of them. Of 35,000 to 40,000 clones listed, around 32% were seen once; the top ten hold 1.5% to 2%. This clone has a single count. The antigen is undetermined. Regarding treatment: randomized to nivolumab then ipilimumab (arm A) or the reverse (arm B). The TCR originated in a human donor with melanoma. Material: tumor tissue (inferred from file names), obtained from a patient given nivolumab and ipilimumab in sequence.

In DNA, the CDR3 is TGTGCCAAAAAAGGGGGCGGGGGAAGCTCCTACAATGAGCAGTTCTTC. Encoded protein: CAKKGGGGSSYNEQFF. The chain uses TRBV30 and TRBJ2-1; D may be TRBD1 or TRBD2 (7 bases each). The CDR3 extends over 16 amino acids. The ends were cut back, 8 bases at V and 0 bases at J, with 20 bases in the middle. Germline V CDR1 and CDR2: GTSNPN, SVGIG (reference sequence).